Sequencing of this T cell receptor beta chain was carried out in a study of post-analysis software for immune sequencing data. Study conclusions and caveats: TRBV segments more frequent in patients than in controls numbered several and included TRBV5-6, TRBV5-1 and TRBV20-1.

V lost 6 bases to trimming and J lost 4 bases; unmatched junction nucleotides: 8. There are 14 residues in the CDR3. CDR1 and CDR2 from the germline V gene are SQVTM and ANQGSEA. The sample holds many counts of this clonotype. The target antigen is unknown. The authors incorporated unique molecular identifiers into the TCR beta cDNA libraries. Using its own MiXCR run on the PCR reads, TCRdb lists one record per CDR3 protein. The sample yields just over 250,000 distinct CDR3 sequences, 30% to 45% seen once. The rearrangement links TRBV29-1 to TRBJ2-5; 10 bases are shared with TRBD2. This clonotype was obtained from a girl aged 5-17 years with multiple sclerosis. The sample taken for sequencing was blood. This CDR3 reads CSVGIAGGPETQYF. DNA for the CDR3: TGCAGCGTCGGTATAGCGGGAGGACCAGAGACCCAGTACTTC. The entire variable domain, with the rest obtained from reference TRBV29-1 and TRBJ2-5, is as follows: SAVISQKPSRDICQRGTSLTIQCQVDSQVTMMFWYRQQPGQSLTLIATANQGSEATYESGFVIDKFPISRPNLTFSTLTVSNMSPEDSSIYLCSVGIAGGPETQYFGPGTRLLVL.